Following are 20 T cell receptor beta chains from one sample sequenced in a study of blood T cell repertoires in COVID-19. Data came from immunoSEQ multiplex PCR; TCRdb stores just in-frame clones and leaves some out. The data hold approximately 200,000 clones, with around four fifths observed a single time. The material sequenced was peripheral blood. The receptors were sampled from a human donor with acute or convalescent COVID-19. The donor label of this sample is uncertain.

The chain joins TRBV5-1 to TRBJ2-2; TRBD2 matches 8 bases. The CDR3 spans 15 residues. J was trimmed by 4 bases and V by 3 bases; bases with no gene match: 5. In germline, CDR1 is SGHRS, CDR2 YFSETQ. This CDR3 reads CASSSGLVSTGELFF. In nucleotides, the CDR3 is TGCGCCAGCAGCTCGGGACTAGTAAGCACCGGGGAGCTGTTTTTT.

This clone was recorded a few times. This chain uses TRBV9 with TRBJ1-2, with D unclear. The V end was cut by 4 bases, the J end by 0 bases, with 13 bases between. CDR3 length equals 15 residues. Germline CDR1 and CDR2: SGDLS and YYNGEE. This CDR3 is CASSYYTESNYGYTF. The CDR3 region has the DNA TGTGCCAGCAGCTATTACACGGAGTCTAACTATGGCTACACCTTC.

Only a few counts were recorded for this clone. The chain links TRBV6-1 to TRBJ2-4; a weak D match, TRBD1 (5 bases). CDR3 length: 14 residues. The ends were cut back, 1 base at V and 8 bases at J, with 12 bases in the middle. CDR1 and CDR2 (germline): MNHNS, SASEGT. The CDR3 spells CASSEGQGRDIQYF. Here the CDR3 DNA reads TGTGCCAGCAGTGAAGGGCAGGGCAGGGACATTCAGTACTTC.

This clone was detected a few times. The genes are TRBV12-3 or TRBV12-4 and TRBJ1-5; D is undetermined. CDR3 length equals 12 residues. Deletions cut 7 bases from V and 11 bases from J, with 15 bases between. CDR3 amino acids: CASKSGALAQHF. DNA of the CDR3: TGTGCCAGCAAGTCGGGTGCTTTGGCCCAGCATTTT.

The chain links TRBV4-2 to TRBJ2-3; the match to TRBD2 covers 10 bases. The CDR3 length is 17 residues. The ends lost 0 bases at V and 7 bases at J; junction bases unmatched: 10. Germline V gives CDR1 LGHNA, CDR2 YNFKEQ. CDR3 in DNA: TGTGCCAGCAGCCAAGAGTGGGCTAGCGGGAGAATGAATACGCAGTATTTT. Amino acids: CASSQEWASGRMNTQYF.

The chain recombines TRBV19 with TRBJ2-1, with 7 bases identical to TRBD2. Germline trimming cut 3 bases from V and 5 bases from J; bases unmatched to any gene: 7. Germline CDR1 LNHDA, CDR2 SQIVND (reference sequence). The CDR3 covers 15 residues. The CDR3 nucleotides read TGTGCCAGTAGTATGGAAGCGGGGTATAACAATGAGCAGTTCTTC. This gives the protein CASSMEAGYNNEQFF.

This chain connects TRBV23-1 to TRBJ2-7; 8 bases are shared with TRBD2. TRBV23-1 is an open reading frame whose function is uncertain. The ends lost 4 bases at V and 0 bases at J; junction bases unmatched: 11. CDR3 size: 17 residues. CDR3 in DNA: TGCGCCAGCAGTCGTGCACTAGCGGAAAACAGCTCCTACGAGCAGTACTTC. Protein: CASSRALAENSSYEQYF.

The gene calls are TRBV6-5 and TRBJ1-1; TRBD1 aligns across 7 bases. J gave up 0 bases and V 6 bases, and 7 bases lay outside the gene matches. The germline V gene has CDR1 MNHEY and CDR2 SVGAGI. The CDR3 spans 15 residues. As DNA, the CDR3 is TGTGCCAGCAGCTATGGGGACAGAATGAACACTGAAGCTTTCTTT. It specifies CASSYGDRMNTEAFF.

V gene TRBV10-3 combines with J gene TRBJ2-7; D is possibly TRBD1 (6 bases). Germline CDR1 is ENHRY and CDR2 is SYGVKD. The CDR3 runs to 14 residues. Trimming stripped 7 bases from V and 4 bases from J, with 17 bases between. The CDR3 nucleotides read TGTGCCATCACGAGGGGGATCGCTCCATACGAGCAGTACTTC. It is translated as CAITRGIAPYEQYF.

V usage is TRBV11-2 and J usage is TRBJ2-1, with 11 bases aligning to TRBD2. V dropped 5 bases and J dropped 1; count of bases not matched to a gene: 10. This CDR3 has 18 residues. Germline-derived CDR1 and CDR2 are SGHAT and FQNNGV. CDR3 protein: CASSLRIAGGSSYNEQFF. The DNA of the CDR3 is TGTGCCAGCAGCCTCAGAATAGCGGGAGGGTCATCCTACAATGAGCAGTTCTTC. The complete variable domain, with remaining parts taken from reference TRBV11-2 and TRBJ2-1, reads EAGVAQSPRYKIIEKRQSVAFWCNPISGHATLYWYQQILGQGPKLLIQFQNNGVVDDSQLPKDRFSAERLKGVDSTLKIQPAKLEDSAVYLCASSLRIAGGSSYNEQFFGPGTRLTVL.

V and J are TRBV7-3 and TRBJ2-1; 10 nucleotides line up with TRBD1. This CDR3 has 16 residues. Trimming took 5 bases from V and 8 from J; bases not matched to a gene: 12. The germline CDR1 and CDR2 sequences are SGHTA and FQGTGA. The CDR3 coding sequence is TGTGCCAGCAGCGCTACCGCCGGGACAGGGGTCTATGAGCAGTTCTTC. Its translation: CASSATAGTGVYEQFF.

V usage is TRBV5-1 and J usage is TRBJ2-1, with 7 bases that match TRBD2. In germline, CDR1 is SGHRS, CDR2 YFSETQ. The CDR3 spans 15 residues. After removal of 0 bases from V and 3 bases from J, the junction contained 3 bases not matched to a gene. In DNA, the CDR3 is TGCGCCAGCAGCTTGGTAGGCGGGAGCTACAATGAGCAGTTCTTC. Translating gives CASSLVGGSYNEQFF.

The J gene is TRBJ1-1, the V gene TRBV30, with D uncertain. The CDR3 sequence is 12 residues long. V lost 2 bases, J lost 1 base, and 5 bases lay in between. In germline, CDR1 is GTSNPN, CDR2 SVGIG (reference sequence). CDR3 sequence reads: CAWSSRNTEAFF. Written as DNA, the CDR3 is TGTGCCTGGAGTTCTCGGAACACTGAAGCTTTCTTT.

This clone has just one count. The DNA for the CDR3 is TGTGCCAGCAGCCACGACTTCATCTCCTACAATGAGCAGTTCTTC. Its protein product is CASSHDFISYNEQFF. V and J are TRBV3-1 (or the pseudogene TRBV3-2) and TRBJ2-1; D gene uncertain. The CDR3 covers 15 residues. Trimming removed 3 bases from V and 0 bases from J, with 9 bases in between. Germline lookup yields CDR1 LGHDT and CDR2 YNNKEL (reference sequence).

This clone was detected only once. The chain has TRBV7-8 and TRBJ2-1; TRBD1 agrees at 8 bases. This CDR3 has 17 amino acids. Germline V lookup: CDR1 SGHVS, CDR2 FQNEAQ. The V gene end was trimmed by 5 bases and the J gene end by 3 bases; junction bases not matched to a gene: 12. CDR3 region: CASSPRLGQVDYNEQFF. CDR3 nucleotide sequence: TGTGCCAGCAGCCCACGCCTGGGACAGGTGGACTACAATGAGCAGTTCTTC. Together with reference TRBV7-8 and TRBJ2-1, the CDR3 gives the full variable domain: GAGVSQSPRYKVAKRGQDVALRCDPISGHVSLFWYQQALGQGPEFLTYFQNEAQLDKSGLPSDRFFAERPEGSVSTLKIQRTQQEDSAVYLCASSPRLGQVDYNEQFFGPGTRLTVL.

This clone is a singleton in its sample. The CDR3 DNA reads as TGCGCCAGCTCCCAGGATCTTCCACCCCTCCACTTT. This codes for CASSQDLPPLHF. The gene calls are TRBV5-1 and TRBJ1-6; no firm D call. Trimming cost V 7 bases and J 11 bases, with 13 bases left between them. Germline-derived CDR1 and CDR2 are SGHRS and YFSETQ. This CDR3 is built from 12 residues.

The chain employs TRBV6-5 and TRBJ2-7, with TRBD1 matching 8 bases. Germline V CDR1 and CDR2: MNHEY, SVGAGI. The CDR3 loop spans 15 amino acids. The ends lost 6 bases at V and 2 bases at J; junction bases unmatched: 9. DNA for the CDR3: TGTGCCAGCAGGCCTGCCGGGACAGGTGCCTACGAGCAGTACTTC. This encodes CASRPAGTGAYEQYF.

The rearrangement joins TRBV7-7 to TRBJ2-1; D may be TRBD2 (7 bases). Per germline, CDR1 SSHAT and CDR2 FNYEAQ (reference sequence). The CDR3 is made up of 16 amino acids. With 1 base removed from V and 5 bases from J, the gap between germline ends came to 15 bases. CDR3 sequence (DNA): TGTGCCAGCAGCTTAGAGTCAGGGGAGGGAAACAATGAGCAGTTCTTC. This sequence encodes CASSLESGEGNNEQFF.

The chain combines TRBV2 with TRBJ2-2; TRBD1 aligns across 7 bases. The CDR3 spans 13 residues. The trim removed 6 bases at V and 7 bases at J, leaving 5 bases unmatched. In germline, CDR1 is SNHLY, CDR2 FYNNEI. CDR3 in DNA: TGTGCCAGCAGACTACAGGGGAACGGGGAGCTGTTTTTT. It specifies CASRLQGNGELFF.

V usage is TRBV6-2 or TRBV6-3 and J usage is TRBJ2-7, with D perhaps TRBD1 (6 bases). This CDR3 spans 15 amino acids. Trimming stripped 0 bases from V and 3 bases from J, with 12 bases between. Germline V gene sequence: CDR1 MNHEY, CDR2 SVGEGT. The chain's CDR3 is CASSYSLTGYYEQYF. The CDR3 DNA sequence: TGTGCCAGCAGTTACTCTCTGACAGGTTACTACGAGCAGTACTTC.